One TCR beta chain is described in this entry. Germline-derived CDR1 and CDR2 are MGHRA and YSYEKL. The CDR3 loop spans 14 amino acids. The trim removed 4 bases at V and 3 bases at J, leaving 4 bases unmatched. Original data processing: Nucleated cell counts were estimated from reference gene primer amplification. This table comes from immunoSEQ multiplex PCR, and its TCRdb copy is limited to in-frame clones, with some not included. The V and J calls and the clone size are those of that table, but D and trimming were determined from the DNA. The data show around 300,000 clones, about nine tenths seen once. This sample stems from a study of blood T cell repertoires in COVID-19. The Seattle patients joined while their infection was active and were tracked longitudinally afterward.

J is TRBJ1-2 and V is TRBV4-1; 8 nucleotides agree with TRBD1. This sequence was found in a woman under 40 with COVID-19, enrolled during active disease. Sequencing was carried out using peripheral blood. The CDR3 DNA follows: TGCGCCAGCAGCCGCCAGACAGGGGACTATGGCTACACCTTC. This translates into CASSRQTGDYGYTF.